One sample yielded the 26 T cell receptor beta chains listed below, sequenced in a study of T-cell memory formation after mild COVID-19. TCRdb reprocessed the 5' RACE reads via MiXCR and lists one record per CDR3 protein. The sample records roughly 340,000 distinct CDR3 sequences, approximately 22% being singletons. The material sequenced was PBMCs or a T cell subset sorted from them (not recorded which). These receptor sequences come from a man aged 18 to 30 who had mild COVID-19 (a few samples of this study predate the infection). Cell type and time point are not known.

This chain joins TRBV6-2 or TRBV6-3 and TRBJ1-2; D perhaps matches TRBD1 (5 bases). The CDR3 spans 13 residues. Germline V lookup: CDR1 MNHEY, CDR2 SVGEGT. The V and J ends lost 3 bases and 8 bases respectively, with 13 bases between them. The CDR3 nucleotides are TGTGCCAGCAGTTATAACGACAGACCCGGCTACACCTTC. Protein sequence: CASSYNDRPGYTF.

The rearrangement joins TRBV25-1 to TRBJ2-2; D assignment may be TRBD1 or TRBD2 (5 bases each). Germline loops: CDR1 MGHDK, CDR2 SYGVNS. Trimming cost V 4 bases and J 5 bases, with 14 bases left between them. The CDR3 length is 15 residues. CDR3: CASSVPGPRTGELFF. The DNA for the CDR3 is TGTGCCAGCAGTGTACCGGGACCTCGGACCGGGGAGCTGTTTTTT.

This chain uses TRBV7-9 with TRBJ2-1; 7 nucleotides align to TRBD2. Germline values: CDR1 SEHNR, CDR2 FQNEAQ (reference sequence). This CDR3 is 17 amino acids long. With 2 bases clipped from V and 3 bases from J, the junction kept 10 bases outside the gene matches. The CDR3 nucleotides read TGTGCCAGCAGCTTAAGGCCTAGCGGCGCCGACTACAATGAGCAGTTCTTC. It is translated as CASSLRPSGADYNEQFF.

The CDR3 spells CASIQGLFNTEAFF. As DNA, the CDR3 is TGTGCCAGCATCCAGGGCCTGTTTAACACTGAAGCTTTCTTT. The V call is TRBV12-3 or TRBV12-4, the J call TRBJ1-1; TRBD1 might be the D (5 bases). V was shortened by 7 bases and J by 2 bases, with 14 bases between the two germline ends. The CDR3 runs 14 residues.

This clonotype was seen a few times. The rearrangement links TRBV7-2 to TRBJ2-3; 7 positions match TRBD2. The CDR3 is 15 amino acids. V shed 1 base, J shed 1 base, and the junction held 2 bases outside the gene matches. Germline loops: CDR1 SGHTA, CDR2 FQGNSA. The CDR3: CASSLDAGGTDTQYF. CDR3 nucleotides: TGTGCCAGCAGCTTAGACGCGGGGGGCACAGATACGCAGTATTTT. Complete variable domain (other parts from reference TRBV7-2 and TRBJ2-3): GAGVSQSPSNKVTEKGKDVELRCDPISGHTALYWYRQSLGQGLEFLIYFQGNSAPDKSGLPSDRFSAERTGGSVSTLTIQRTQQEDSAVYLCASSLDAGGTDTQYFGPGTRLTVL.

CDR3 in DNA: TGCAGCGTCCCTCCTCCGGGAGGTCCCTATGGCTACACCTTC. It encodes CSVPPPGGPYGYTF. This chain joins TRBV29-1 and TRBJ1-2; D gene unclear. V shed 6 bases and J shed 4 bases, with 18 bases lying between them. CDR3 size: 14 residues. Germline CDR1 SQVTM, CDR2 ANQGSEA.

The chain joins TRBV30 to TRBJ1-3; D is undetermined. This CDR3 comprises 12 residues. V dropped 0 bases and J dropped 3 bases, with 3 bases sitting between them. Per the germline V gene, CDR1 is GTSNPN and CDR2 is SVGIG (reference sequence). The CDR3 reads CAWSVGGNTIYF. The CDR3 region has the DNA TGTGCCTGGAGTGTGGGTGGAAACACCATATATTTT.

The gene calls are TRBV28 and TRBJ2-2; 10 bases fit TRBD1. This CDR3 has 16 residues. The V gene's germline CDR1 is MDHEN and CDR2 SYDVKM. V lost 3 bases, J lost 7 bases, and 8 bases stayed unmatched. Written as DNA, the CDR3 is TGTGCCAGCAGTTTTCTCGGGACAGGGGTGATCGGGGAGCTGTTTTTT. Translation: CASSFLGTGVIGELFF.

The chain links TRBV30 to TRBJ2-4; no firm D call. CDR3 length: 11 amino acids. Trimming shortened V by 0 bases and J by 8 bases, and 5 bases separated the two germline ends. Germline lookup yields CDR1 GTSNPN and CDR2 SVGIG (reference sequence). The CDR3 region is CAWSVSYIQYF. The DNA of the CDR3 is TGTGCCTGGAGTGTGAGTTACATTCAGTACTTC. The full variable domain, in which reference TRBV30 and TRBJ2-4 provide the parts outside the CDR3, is SQTIHQWPATLVQPVGSPLSLECTVEGTSNPNLYWYRQAAGRGLQLLFYSVGIGQISSEVPQNLSASRPQDRQFILSSKKLLLSDSGFYLCAWSVSYIQYFGAGTRLSVL.

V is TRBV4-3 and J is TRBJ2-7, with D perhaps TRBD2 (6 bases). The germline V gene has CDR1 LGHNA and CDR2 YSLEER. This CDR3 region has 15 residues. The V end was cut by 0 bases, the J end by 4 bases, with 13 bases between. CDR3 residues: CASSQEVPGTYEQYF. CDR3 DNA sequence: TGCGCCAGCAGCCAAGAAGTCCCAGGGACTTACGAGCAGTACTTC.

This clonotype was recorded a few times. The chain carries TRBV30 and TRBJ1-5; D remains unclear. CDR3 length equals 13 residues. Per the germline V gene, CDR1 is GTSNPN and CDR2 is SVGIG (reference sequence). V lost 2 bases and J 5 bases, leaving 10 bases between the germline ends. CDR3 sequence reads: CAWSLGPHQPQHF. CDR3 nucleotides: TGTGCCTGGAGTTTAGGACCCCATCAGCCCCAGCATTTT.

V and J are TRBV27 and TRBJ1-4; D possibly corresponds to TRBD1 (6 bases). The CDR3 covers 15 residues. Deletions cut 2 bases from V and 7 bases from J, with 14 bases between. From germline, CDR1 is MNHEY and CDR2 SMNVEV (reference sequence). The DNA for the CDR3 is TGTGCCAGCAGTTTAGTTCGGGGGCTGGGTGAAAAACTGTTTTTT. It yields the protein CASSLVRGLGEKLFF.

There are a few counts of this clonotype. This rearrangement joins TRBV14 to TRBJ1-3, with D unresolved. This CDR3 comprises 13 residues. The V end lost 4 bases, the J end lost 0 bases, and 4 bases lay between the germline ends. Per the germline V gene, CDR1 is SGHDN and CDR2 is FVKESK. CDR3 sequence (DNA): TGTGCCAGCAGCCCTTTCTCTGGAAACACCATATATTTT. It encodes CASSPFSGNTIYF.

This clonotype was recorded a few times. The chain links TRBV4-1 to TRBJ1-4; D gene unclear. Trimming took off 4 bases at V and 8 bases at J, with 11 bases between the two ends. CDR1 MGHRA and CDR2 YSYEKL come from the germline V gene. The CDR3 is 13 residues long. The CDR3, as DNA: TGCGCCAGCAGCCGGTGGGATAACGAAAAACTGTTTTTT. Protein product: CASSRWDNEKLFF.

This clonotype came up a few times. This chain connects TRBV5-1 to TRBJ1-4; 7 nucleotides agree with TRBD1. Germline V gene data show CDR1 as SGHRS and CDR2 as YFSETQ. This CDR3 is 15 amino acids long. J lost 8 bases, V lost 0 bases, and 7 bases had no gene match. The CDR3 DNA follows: TGCGCCAGCAGCTTGGTGGAGGGGGCGCAGGAAAAACTGTTTTTT. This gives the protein CASSLVEGAQEKLFF.

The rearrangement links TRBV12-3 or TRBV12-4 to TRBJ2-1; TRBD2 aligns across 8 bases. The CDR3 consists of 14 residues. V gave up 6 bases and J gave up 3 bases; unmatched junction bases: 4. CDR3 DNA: TGTGCCAGCAGCCTCACTAGCGGCTACAATGAGCAGTTCTTC. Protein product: CASSLTSGYNEQFF.

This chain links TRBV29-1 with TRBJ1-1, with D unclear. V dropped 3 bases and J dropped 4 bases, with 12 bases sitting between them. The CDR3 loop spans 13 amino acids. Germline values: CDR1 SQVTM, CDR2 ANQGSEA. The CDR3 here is CSVEGRLSTEAFF. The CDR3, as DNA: TGCAGCGTTGAGGGCAGGTTAAGCACTGAAGCTTTCTTT.

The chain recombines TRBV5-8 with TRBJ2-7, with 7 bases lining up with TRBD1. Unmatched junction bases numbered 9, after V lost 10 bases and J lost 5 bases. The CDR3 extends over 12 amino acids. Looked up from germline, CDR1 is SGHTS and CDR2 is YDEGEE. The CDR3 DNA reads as TGTGCCGGAGACAGGGTATGGGACGAGCAGTACTTC. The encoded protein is CAGDRVWDEQYF.

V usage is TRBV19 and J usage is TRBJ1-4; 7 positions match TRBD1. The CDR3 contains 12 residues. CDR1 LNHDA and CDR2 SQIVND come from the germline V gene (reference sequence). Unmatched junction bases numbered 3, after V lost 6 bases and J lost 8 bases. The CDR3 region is CASSTGEEKLFF. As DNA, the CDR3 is TGTGCCAGTAGCACAGGGGAGGAAAAACTGTTTTTT.

Here the CDR3 reads CSGVRQLNTEAFF. The DNA for the CDR3 is TGCAGCGGCGTGCGACAGCTGAACACTGAAGCTTTCTTT. This sequence joins TRBV29-1 and TRBJ1-1; D is possibly TRBD1 (5 bases). This CDR3 comprises 13 residues. Germline CDR1 SQVTM, CDR2 ANQGSEA. V was pared by 7 bases and J by 0 bases, with 12 bases between.

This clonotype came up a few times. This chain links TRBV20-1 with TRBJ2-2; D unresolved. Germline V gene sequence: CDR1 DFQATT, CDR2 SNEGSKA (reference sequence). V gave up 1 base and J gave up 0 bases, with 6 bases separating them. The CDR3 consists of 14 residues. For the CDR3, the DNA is TGCAGTGCTAGAGGGCAGACGAACACCGGGGAGCTGTTTTTT. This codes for CSARGQTNTGELFF.

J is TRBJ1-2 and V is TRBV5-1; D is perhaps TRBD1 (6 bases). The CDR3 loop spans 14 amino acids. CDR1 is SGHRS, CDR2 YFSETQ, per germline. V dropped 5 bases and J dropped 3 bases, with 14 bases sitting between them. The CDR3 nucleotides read TGCGCCAGCAGACCCGGGAGGGGGGACTATGGCTACACCTTC. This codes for CASRPGRGDYGYTF.

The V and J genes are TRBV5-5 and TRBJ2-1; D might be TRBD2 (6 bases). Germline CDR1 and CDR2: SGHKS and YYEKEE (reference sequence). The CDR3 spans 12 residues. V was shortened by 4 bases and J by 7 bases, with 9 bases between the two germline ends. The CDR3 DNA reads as TGTGCCAGCAGCCGCCGGGGGAATGAGCAGTTCTTC. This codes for CASSRRGNEQFF.

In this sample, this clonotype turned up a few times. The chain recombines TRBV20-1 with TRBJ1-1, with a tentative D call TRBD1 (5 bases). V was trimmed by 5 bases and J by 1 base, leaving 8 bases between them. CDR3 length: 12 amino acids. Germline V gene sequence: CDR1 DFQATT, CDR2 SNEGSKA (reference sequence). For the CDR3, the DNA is TGCAGTGCTGGGGGACCGAACACTGAAGCTTTCTTT. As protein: CSAGGPNTEAFF.

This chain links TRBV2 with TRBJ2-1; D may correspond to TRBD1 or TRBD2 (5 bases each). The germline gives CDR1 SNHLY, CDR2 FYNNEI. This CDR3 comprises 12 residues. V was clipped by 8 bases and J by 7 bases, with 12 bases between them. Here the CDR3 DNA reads TGTGCCAGCGGGGGTATTGGGAATGAGCAGTTCTTC. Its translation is CASGGIGNEQFF.

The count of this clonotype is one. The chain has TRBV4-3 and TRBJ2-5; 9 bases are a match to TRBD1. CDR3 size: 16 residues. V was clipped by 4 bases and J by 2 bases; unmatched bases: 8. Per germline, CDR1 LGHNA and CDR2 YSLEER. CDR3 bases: TGCGCCAGCAGCCGGGGACAGGGTTTGAATCAAGAGACCCAGTACTTC. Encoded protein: CASSRGQGLNQETQYF.